This TCR beta chain stems from a study of CD8 T cells in ankylosing spondylitis. Study findings and constraints: Reportedly, significant enrichment of disease-linked clones occurred in matched ankylosing spondylitis synovial fluid.

CDR3 length: 15 amino acids. V dropped 3 bases and J dropped 10; count of bases not matched to a gene: 12. Germline CDR1 is DFQATT and CDR2 is SNEGSKA (reference sequence). At least ten counts were recorded for this clonotype. Its antigen is as yet unknown. Each TCR beta library was made by quantitative 5'-RACE that incorporated molecular barcodes. A single record per CDR3 protein comes from TCRdb applying MiXCR to the 5' RACE reads. The table records 150,000 or so distinct CDR3 sequences, around a third of them present only once. Sequencing input: synovial fluid, either unsorted or a sorted T cell fraction (not recorded which). This chain connects TRBV20-1 to TRBJ2-1, with TRBD1 identical over 10 bases. The origin of this receptor is a male donor with ankylosing spondylitis. The CDR3 region is CSASPTRTGGNEQFF. The CDR3 DNA sequence: TGCAGTGCTAGTCCCACACGGACAGGGGGTAACGAGCAGTTCTTC.